This TCR beta chain was identified during a study of OX40 agonist ivuxolimab in advanced cancers. Regarding the study as a whole: Clonal expansion was among the lowest in partial responders at 0.1-3.0 mg/kg, especially CD8+. By week 6 at 0.1 to 3.0 mg/kg, blood CD4+ and CD8+ T cells had expanded clonally.

The CDR3 is 15 residues long. V was cut by 6 bases and J by 1 base, with 15 bases left in between. CDR1 and CDR2 from the germline V gene are SEHNR and FQNEAQ (reference sequence). A remark on this clone: As yet, its antigen is unknown.

Some clones are missing from TCRdb's copy, which holds only in-frame ones; the method was immunoSEQ multiplex PCR. Among about 65,000 clones listed, roughly nine tenths were seen once. Sequencing was performed on CD4+ or CD8+ T cells sorted from blood, taken in a trial of the OX40 agonist ivuxolimab. The chain employs TRBV7-9 and TRBJ1-1; weak D call: TRBD1 (6 bases). The sequence was obtained from an adult with an advanced solid tumor such as melanoma, head and neck, liver or kidney cancer. The CDR3 region has the DNA TGTGCCAGCAGTTTATACCAGGGGAAGAACACTGAAGCTTTCTTT. Translated: CASSLYQGKNTEAFF.